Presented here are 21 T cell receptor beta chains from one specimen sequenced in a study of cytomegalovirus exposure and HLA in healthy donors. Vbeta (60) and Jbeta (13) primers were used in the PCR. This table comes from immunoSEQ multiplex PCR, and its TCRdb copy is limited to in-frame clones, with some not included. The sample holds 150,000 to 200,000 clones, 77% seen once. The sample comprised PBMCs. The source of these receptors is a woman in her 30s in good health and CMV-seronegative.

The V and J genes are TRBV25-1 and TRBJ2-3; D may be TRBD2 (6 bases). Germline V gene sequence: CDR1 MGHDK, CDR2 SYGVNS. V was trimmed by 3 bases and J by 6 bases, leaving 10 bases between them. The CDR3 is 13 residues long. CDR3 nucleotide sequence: TGTGCCAGCAGTGAGGAGAGCGGGGATACGCAGTATTTT. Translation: CASSEESGDTQYF.

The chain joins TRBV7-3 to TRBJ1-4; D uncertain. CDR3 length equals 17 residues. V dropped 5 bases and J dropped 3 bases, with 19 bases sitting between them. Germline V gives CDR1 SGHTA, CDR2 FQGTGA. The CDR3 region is CASSPIYIAPSNEKLFF. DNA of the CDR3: TGTGCCAGCAGCCCAATTTACATAGCCCCGTCTAATGAAAAACTGTTTTTT.

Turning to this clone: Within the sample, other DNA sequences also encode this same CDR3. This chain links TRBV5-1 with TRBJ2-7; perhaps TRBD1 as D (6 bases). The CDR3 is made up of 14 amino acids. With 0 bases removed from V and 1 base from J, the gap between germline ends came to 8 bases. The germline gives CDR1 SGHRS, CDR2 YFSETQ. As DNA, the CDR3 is TGCGCCAGCAGCTTGGCAGGGGAATCCTACGAGCAGTACTTC. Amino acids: CASSLAGESYEQYF.

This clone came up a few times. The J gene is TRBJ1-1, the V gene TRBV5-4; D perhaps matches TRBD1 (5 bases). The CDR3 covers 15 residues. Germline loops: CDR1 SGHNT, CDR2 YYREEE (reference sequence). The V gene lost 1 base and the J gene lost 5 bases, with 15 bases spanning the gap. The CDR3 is CASSLKLLEGTEAFF. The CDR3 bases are TGTGCCAGCAGCTTGAAACTCTTGGAGGGGACTGAAGCTTTCTTT.

The CDR3 DNA is TGTGCCAGTAGCCCTAGCGGGAGGTCCTACGAGCAGTACTTC. Protein: CASSPSGRSYEQYF. The chain recombines TRBV19 with TRBJ2-7, with 11 bases aligning to TRBD2. In germline, CDR1 is LNHDA, CDR2 SQIVND (reference sequence). The junction had 2 bases not matched to a gene; V was cut back by 6 bases and J by 1 base. CDR3 length equals 14 residues. Full variable domain (missing parts from reference TRBV19 and TRBJ2-7): DGGITQSPKYLFRKEGQNVTLSCEQNLNHDAMYWYRQDPGQGLRLIYYSQIVNDFQKGDIAEGYSVSREKKESFPLTVTSAQKNPTAFYLCASSPSGRSYEQYFGPGTRLTVT.

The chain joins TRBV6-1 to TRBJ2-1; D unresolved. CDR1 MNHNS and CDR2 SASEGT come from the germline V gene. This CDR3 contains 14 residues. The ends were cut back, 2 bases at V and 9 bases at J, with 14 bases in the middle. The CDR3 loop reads CASSENLEPAEQFF. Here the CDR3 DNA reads TGTGCCAGCAGTGAAAATTTGGAGCCGGCTGAGCAGTTCTTC.

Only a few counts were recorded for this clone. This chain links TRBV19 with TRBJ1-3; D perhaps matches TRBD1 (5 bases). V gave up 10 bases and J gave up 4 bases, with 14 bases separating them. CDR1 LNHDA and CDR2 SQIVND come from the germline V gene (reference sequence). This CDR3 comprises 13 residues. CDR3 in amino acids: CAKWGESGNTIYF. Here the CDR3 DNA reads TGTGCCAAATGGGGGGAATCCGGAAACACCATATATTTT. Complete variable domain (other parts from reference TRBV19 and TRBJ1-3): DGGITQSPKYLFRKEGQNVTLSCEQNLNHDAMYWYRQDPGQGLRLIYYSQIVNDFQKGDIAEGYSVSREKKESFPLTVTSAQKNPTAFYLCAKWGESGNTIYFGEGSWLTVV.

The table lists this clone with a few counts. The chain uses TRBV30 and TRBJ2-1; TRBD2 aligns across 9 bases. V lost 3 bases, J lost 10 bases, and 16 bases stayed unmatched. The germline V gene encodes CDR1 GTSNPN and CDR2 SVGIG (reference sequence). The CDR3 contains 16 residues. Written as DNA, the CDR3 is TGTGCCTGGAGGTCGCGGGAGGGCCTTTCGTCGGGGGAGCAGTTCTTC. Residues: CAWRSREGLSSGEQFF.

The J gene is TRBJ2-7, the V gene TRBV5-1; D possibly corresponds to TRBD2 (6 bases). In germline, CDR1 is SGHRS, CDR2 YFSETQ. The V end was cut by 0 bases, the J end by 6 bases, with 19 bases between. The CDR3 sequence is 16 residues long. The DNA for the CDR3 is TGCGCCAGCAGCTTGGCCCGGAGGGAAGTGGCTGGCGAGCAGTACTTC. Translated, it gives CASSLARREVAGEQYF.

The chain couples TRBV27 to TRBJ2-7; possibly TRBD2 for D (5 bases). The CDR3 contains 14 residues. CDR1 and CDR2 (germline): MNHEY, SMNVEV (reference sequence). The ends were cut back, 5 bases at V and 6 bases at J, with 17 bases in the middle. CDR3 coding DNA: TGTGCCAGCAGTGCGATGGACGGAGGAGGCGAGCAGTACTTC. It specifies CASSAMDGGGEQYF.

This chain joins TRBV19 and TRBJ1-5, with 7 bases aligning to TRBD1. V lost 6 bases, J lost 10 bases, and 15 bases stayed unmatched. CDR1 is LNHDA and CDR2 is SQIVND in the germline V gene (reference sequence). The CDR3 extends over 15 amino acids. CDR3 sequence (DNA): TGTGCCAGTAGGCCCCAACAGGGGCTCGGAAGCCCCCAGCATTTT. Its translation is CASRPQQGLGSPQHF.

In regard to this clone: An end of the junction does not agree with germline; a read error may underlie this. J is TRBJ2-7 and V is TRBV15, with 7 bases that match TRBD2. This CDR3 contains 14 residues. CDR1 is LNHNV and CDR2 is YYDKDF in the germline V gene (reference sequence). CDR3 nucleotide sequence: TGTGCCACCCGCAGCCTAGCGGACCCCTACGAGCAGTACTTC. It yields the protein CATRSLADPYEQYF.

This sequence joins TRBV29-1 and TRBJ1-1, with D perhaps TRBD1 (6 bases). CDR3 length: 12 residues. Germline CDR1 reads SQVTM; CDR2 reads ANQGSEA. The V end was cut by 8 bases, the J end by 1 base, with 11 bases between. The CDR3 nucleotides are TGCAGCTTTGGGACACGGAACACTGAAGCTTTCTTT. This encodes CSFGTRNTEAFF. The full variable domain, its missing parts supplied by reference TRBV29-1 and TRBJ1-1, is SAVISQKPSRDICQRGTSLTIQCQVDSQVTMMFWYRQQPGQSLTLIATANQGSEATYESGFVIDKFPISRPNLTFSTLTVSNMSPEDSSIYLCSFGTRNTEAFFGQGTRLTVV.

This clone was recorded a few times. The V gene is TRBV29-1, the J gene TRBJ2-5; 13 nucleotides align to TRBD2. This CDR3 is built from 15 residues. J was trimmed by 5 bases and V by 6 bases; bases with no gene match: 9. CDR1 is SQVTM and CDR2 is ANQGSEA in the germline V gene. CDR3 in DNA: TGCAGCGTGGTAGGACTAGCGGGAGATGGGGAGACCCAGTACTTC. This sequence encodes CSVVGLAGDGETQYF.

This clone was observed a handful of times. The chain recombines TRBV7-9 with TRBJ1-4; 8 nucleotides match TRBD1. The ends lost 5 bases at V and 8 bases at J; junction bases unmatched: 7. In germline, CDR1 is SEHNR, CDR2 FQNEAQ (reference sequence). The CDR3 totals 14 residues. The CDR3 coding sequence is TGTGCCAGCAGCCCTCAGGGGGCGGGGGAAAAACTGTTTTTT. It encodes CASSPQGAGEKLFF.

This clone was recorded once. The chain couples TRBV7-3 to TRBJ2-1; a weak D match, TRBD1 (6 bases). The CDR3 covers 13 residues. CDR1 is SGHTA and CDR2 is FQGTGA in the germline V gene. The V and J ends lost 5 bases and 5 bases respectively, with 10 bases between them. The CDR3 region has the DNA TGTGCCAGCAGCACGACAGGAGACAATGAGCAGTTCTTC. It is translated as CASSTTGDNEQFF. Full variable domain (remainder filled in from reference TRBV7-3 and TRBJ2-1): GAGVSQTPSNKVTEKGKYVELRCDPISGHTALYWYRQSLGQGPEFLIYFQGTGAADDSGLPNDRFFAVRPEGSVSTLKIQRTERGDSAVYLCASSTTGDNEQFFGPGTRLTVL.

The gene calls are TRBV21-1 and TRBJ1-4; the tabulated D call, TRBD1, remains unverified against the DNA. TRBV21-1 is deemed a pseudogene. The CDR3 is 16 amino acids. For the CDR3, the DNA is TGTGCCAGTGCCCCTCGGGACAGAGCAACTAATGAAAAACTGTTTTTT. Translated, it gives CASAPRDRATNEKLFF.

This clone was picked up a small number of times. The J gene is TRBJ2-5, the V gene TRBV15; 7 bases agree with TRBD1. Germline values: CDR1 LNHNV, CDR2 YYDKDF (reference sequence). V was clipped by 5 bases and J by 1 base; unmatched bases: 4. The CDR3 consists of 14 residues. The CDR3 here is CATSPDRAQETQYF. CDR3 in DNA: TGTGCCACCAGCCCCGACAGGGCCCAAGAGACCCAGTACTTC.

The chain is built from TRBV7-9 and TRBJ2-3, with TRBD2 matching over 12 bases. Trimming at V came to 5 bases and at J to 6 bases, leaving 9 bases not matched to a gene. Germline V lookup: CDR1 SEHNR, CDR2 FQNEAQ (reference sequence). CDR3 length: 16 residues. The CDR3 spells CASSPFRLAGVDTQYF. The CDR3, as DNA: TGTGCCAGCAGCCCGTTCAGACTAGCGGGAGTGGATACGCAGTATTTT.

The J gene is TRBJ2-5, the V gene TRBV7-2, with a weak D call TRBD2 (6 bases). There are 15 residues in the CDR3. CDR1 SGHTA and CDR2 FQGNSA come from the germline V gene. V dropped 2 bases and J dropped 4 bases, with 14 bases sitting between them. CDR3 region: CASSLQTGDRETQYF. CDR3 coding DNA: TGTGCCAGCAGCTTACAAACGGGAGATCGAGAGACCCAGTACTTC.

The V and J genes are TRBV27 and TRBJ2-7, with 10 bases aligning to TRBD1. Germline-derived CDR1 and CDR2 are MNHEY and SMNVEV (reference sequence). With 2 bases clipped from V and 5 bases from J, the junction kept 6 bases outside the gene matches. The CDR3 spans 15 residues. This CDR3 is CASSLLRQGADEQYF. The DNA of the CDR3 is TGTGCCAGCAGTTTACTAAGACAGGGGGCGGACGAGCAGTACTTC.